These 14 T cell receptor beta chains originate from one sample sequenced in a study of breast tumors, draining lymph nodes, adjacent tissues. TCRdb reanalysed the multiplex PCR reads using MiXCR and keeps one entry per CDR3 protein. The sample gives about 120,000 distinct CDR3 sequences, 15% to 20% of which show up once; around 3.5% is in the top ten. The lymph nodes were axillary draining lymph nodes from breast cancer patients. The sequenced sample was axillary lymph node tissue. The receptors derive from a female donor with breast cancer. Some clones in this sample may be carry-over from other donors' samples.

This clonotype was observed a few times. The rearrangement links TRBV14 to TRBJ2-5; possible D gene TRBD1, 6 bases. The germline V gene has CDR1 SGHDN and CDR2 FVKESK. The CDR3 consists of 15 residues. V was shortened by 5 bases and J by 5 bases, with 18 bases between the two germline ends. CDR3 sequence reads: CASSDLAARGETQYF. The CDR3 DNA reads as TGTGCCAGCAGCGACCTAGCAGCTAGGGGGGAGACCCAGTACTTC.

This clonotype was detected ten times or more. V is TRBV18 and J is TRBJ1-5; the D gene is possibly TRBD1 (6 bases). The V end was cut by 5 bases, the J end by 5 bases, with 10 bases between. CDR1 is KGHSH, CDR2 LQKENI, per germline. The CDR3 spans 13 residues. The CDR3 region has the DNA TGTGCCAGCTCATCAGGGGAATATCAGCCCCAGCATTTT. Translation: CASSSGEYQPQHF. Variable domain in full (rest from reference TRBV18 and TRBJ1-5): NAGVMQNPRHLVRRRGQEARLRCSPMKGHSHVYWYRQLPEEGLKFMVYLQKENIIDESGMPKERFSAEFPKEGPSILRIQQVVRGDSAAYFCASSSGEYQPQHFGDGTRLSIL.

This clonotype was picked up many times. This chain joins TRBV6-1 and TRBJ2-7, with 7 bases that match TRBD2. The CDR3 runs to 14 residues. V lost 6 bases to trimming and J lost 7 bases; unmatched junction nucleotides: 12. The germline gives CDR1 MNHNS, CDR2 SASEGT. The CDR3 region has the DNA TGTGCCAGCAGGACCCCGGGGGGTTCGAGAGAGCAGTACTTC. It yields the protein CASRTPGGSREQYF.

Details on this clonotype: A clone one base away is much larger, so this may be a read error. V is TRBV7-9 and J is TRBJ1-2; D perhaps matches TRBD1 (5 bases). V lost 1 base to trimming and J lost 8 bases, with 17 bases between them. This CDR3 region has 15 residues. Germline values: CDR1 SEHNR, CDR2 FQNEAQ (reference sequence). CDR3 coding DNA: TGTGCCAGCAGCTTAGTTGTAAACCGGGACTGCGGCTACACCTTC. It codes for CASSLVVNRDCGYTF.

This clonotype was seen at least ten times. The chain employs TRBV20-1 and TRBJ2-7, with TRBD2 as a possible D gene (5 bases). The germline V gene has CDR1 DFQATT and CDR2 SNEGSKA (reference sequence). The CDR3 is made up of 15 amino acids. Trimming removed 4 bases from V and 2 bases from J, with 18 bases in between. The CDR3 region is CSATGGGTRPYEQYF. The CDR3 DNA follows: TGCAGTGCTACAGGAGGAGGCACCCGACCCTACGAGCAGTACTTC.

In this sample, this clonotype turned up many times. CDR3 nucleotide sequence: TGTGCCAGCAGCTTTGGGGGTAGACGCTACGAGCAGTACTTC. It specifies CASSFGGRRYEQYF. The chain couples TRBV13 to TRBJ2-7; D possibly uses TRBD1 or TRBD2 (5 bases each). In germline, CDR1 is PRHDT, CDR2 FYEKMQ (reference sequence). Trimming removed 3 bases at V and 3 bases at J, with 12 bases between. The CDR3 sequence is 14 residues long.

Many counts were recorded for this clonotype. The rearrangement links TRBV7-2 to TRBJ2-5; 9 nucleotides align to TRBD2. V trimming: 3 bases; J trimming: 6 bases; junction bases outside the gene matches: 14. CDR1 and CDR2 from the germline V gene are SGHTA and FQGNSA. The CDR3 contains 17 residues. Here the CDR3 DNA reads TGTGCCAGCAGCTTGGTCGGGACTAGCTGGGGAATTAAGACCCAGTACTTC. This gives the protein CASSLVGTSWGIKTQYF.

The chain carries TRBV7-8 and TRBJ1-1, with D unclear. Germline-derived CDR1 and CDR2 are SGHVS and FQNEAQ. The CDR3 runs 13 residues. Trimming removed 4 bases from V and 1 base from J, with 7 bases in between. Here the CDR3 DNA reads TGTGCCAGCAGCTGGGCTGGGAACACTGAAGCTTTCTTT. It yields the protein CASSWAGNTEAFF.

This clonotype came up many times. V and J are TRBV6-6 and TRBJ1-5; D may be TRBD1 (5 bases). The germline V and J ends were trimmed by 6 bases and 5 bases, with 11 bases remaining between them. The CDR3 is 13 residues long. Germline CDR1 is MNHNY and CDR2 is SVGAGI (reference sequence). The CDR3 DNA is TGTGCCAGCAGAGACACAGGACATCAGCCCCAGCATTTT. Amino acids: CASRDTGHQPQHF.

On this clonotype: Given a much more abundant clone one base away, this may be a read error. The chain has TRBV20-1 and TRBJ1-5; possibly TRBD1 for D (6 bases). Trimming pared 6 bases from V and 2 bases from J, leaving 11 bases between. In germline, CDR1 is DFQATT, CDR2 SNEGSKA (reference sequence). This CDR3 is built from 13 residues. The CDR3 DNA is TGCAGTGCCCACGCAGGGGGCAATCAGCCCCAGCATTTT. Its protein product is CSAHAGGNQPQHF.

This clonotype was observed many times. The V gene is TRBV3-1, the J gene TRBJ1-3; the D is unclear. Germline V lookup: CDR1 LGHDT, CDR2 YNNKEL (reference sequence). The V end lost 5 bases, the J end lost 3 bases, and 5 bases lay between the germline ends. CDR3 length: 12 residues. As DNA, the CDR3 is TGTGCCAGCAGCTGGGATGGAAACACCATATATTTT. Translating it yields CASSWDGNTIYF.

About this clonotype itself: A much larger clone sits a single nucleotide away, making a read error possible. V usage is TRBV7-9 and J usage is TRBJ2-2; D is possibly TRBD1 (6 bases). The CDR3 contains 15 residues. Germline V gene data show CDR1 as SEHNR and CDR2 as FQNEAQ (reference sequence). This chain's CDR3 is CASSLGQANTGELYF. The CDR3 DNA reads TGTGCCAGCAGCTTAGGACAGGCGAACACCGGGGAGCTGTATTTT.

Many counts were recorded for this clonotype. This chain joins TRBV6-6 and TRBJ2-7, with D maybe TRBD1 (5 bases). Germline V gene data show CDR1 as MNHNY and CDR2 as SVGAGI (reference sequence). With 4 bases removed from V and 0 bases from J, the gap between germline ends came to 13 bases. The CDR3 has 15 amino acids. The CDR3 region has the DNA TGTGCCAGCAGTTCCCCGACAGAGAGCTCCTACGAGCAGTACTTC. Amino acid sequence: CASSSPTESSYEQYF.

This clonotype was seen repeatedly, ten times or more. J is TRBJ2-1 and V is TRBV7-3, with 8 bases matching TRBD1. Looked up from germline, CDR1 is SGHTA and CDR2 is FQGTGA. This CDR3 contains 13 residues. Trimming cost V 3 bases and J 9 bases; bases outside gene matches: 4. This chain's CDR3 is CASSFDRGSEQFF. The CDR3, as DNA: TGTGCCAGCAGCTTTGACAGGGGAAGTGAGCAGTTCTTC. Full variable domain (rest looked up from reference TRBV7-3 and TRBJ2-1): GAGVSQTPSNKVTEKGKYVELRCDPISGHTALYWYRQSLGQGPEFLIYFQGTGAADDSGLPNDRFFAVRPEGSVSTLKIQRTERGDSAVYLCASSFDRGSEQFFGPGTRLTVL.